This T cell receptor beta chain is from a study of blood T cells in healthy people across ages. This CDR3 is 13 amino acids long. Germline V gene lookup returns CDR1 DFQATT and CDR2 SNEGSKA (reference sequence). The J segment lost 6 bases and the V segment lost 2 bases, leaving 5 bases of the junction unmatched. For the second PCR, which ran for 7 to 11 cycles, a sample-barcoded 5' primer and a J-beta primer mix were used. TCRdb used MiXCR to reprocess the 5' RACE reads, holding one entry per CDR3 protein. The sample includes 800,000 to 950,000 distinct CDR3 sequences, about 27% of them seen just once. This clonotype was detected many times. This same sample was also taken into another study, of T cells of mothers and their children.

The chain couples TRBV20-1 to TRBJ2-7; 9 bases are a match to TRBD2. This clonotype originated in a woman between 35 and 50 years old in good health. Sequences were obtained from blood. CDR3 region: CSARIAGVREQYF. CDR3 coding DNA: TGCAGTGCTAGAATAGCGGGGGTCCGCGAGCAGTACTTC.